The rows below give T cell receptor beta chains drawn from one sample of a study of control samples from healthy donors and cancer patients. Method: immunoSEQ multiplex PCR; TCRdb's copy keeps in-frame clones and lacks some. The sample carries 95,000 to 150,000 clones, over 75% recorded once. The sample was blood. All receptors derive from a man in his 60s in good health. CDR3s include the opening cysteine and the closing phenylalanine or tryptophan. The D gene is left open where the match is weak. Some rows mark clone size as missing; the rest say once, few, many or name a class of expanded clone.

>-|TRBV28|TRBJ1-4|once
CASSPAGAVHNEKLFF
TGTGCCAGCAGCCCCGCGGGGGCCGTTCATAATGAAAAACTGTTTTTT
>-|TRBV5-6|TRBJ2-1|-
CASSLSGAKGANEQFF
TGTGCCAGCAGCTTGTCTGGGGCTAAAGGGGCCAATGAGCAGTTCTTC
>TRBD1|TRBV19|TRBJ2-2|-
CASSHSRGRTSGELFF
TGTGCCAGTAGTCATAGCAGGGGGAGAACGTCCGGGGAGCTGTTTTTT
>TRBD1|TRBV6-5|TRBJ1-2|-
CASKYADRDYGYTF
TGTGCCAGCAAATACGCGGACAGGGACTATGGCTACACCTTC
>-|TRBV6-5|TRBJ1-6|-
CASRSQGNGNSPLHF
TGTGCCAGCAGGTCCCAGGGGAATGGTAATTCACCCCTCCACTTT
>-|TRBV5-1|TRBJ1-3|-
CASSFSGTGGVGNTIYF
TGCGCCAGCAGCTTTTCAGGGACCGGAGGCGTTGGAAACACCATATATTTT
>TRBD1|TRBV18|TRBJ1-2|-
CASSSGTGVQSFGYTF
TGTGCCAGCTCATCCGGGACAGGGGTCCAGAGTTTTGGCTACACCTTC
>TRBD1|TRBV19|TRBJ1-1|-
CASSDYRGNTEAFF
TGTGCCAGTAGTGACTACAGGGGGAACACTGAAGCTTTCTTT
>-|TRBV7-9|TRBJ2-7|-
CASSSLQGLRQQYF
TGTGCCAGCAGCTCCTTACAGGGATTACGGCAGCAGTACTTC
>TRBD1|TRBV4-1|TRBJ1-3|-
CASSKGQGASGNTIYF
TGCGCCAGCAGCAAAGGACAGGGGGCGTCTGGAAACACCATATATTTT
>-|TRBV12-3/TRBV12-4|TRBJ2-5|-
CASSPGVQETQYF
TGTGCCAGCAGCCCAGGGGTCCAAGAGACCCAGTACTTC
>TRBD1|TRBV7-3|TRBJ1-5|-
CASSVRPGGISNQPQHF
TGTGCCAGCAGCGTAAGACCAGGGGGGATTAGCAATCAGCCCCAGCATTTT
>-|TRBV7-2|TRBJ2-1|-
CASSFQGVNPFF
TGTGCCAGCAGCTTCCAAGGGGTTAATCCGTTCTTC
>TRBD1|TRBV7-8|TRBJ1-2|-
CASRPNRDSYGYTF
TGTGCCAGCAGACCCAACCGGGACAGCTATGGCTACACCTTC
>TRBD2|TRBV5-1|TRBJ2-1|-
CASSGAGGYNEQFF
TGCGCCAGCAGCGGCGCGGGGGGATACAATGAGCAGTTCTTC
>TRBD2|TRBV9|TRBJ2-3|-
CASSVVGSGGVDTQYF
TGTGCCAGCAGCGTAGTTGGTAGCGGGGGCGTAGATACGCAGTATTTT
>TRBD1|TRBV28|TRBJ2-3|-
CASSALTGGGTDTQYF
TGTGCCAGCAGTGCCCTGACAGGGGGCGGCACAGATACGCAGTATTTT
>-|TRBV7-8|TRBJ1-5|once
CASSLSGDQPQHF
TGTGCCAGCAGCTTATCGGGTGATCAGCCCCAGCATTTT
>-|TRBV5-4|TRBJ1-4|-
CASSLGTVEKLFF
TGTGCCAGCAGCTTGGGGACAGTTGAAAAACTGTTTTTT
>-|TRBV18|TRBJ2-3|once
CASSPPPVPDTQYF
TGTGCCAGCTCACCACCGCCGGTCCCAGATACGCAGTATTTT
>-|TRBV10-3|TRBJ1-1|-
CAIAENTEAFF
TGTGCCATCGCCGAGAACACTGAAGCTTTCTTT
>TRBD1|TRBV27|TRBJ1-1|-
CASSGIQGYTEAFF
TGTGCCAGCAGCGGCATACAGGGGTACACTGAAGCTTTCTTT
>-|TRBV23-1|TRBJ2-7|-
CASSQSRQLFVSSEQYF
TGCGCCAGCAGTCAATCCCGGCAGCTTTTTGTTTCTTCGGAGCAGTACTTC
>TRBD2|TRBV29-1|TRBJ2-7|-
CSVEDLGRGGSSYEQYF
TGCAGCGTTGAAGATCTCGGGCGGGGGGGGTCCTCCTACGAGCAGTACTTC
>TRBD2|TRBV3-1/TRBV3-2|TRBJ2-2|-
CASNKRGGDGELFF
TGTGCCAGCAACAAGCGGGGGGGAGATGGGGAGCTGTTTTTT
>-|TRBV28|TRBJ1-6|few
CASSLRGGRYNSPLHF
TGTGCCAGCAGTTTACGGGGGGGCCGGTATAATTCACCCCTCCACTTT
>-|TRBV7-9|TRBJ1-2|-
CASTQTDYGYTF
TGTGCCAGCACCCAGACGGACTATGGCTACACCTTC
>TRBD1|TRBV5-5|TRBJ2-2|-
CASSLSQGATGELFF
TGTGCCAGCAGCCTCAGCCAGGGGGCCACCGGGGAGCTGTTTTTT